This section outlines one T cell receptor (beta chain) sequence together with its context. Its antigen is not yet known. Nothing much larger sits one base from this clone, and base qualities are not available. These data come from a study of shared T cell receptors in the human thymus (dated by TCRdb to the early 2020s). Regarding the complete study: The study investigated the way shared, self-reactive T-cell receptor alpha chains are produced in the human thymus.

To prepare the library, the immunoSEQ multiplex PCR assay was applied. The source is immuneACCESS, and TCRdb retained only in-frame sequences with V and J called. Part of the clones is not carried over; for the studies checked, unresolved V genes explain less than half of this, and the remainder is unexplained. The sample table contains about 380,000 clones; only one count was recorded for 95% of them. Jointly, the top ten make up 0.015% to 0.025% of the sample. Sequences LGHNA (CDR1) and YSLEER (CDR2) are obtained from the germline V gene. Its CDR3 holds 15 amino acids, cysteine through phenylalanine. The sequence is cut down to CDR3 DNA, 45 bases in frame from base 1. V and J are trimmed by 8 bases and 8 bases, and the gene matches miss 10 bases of the junction.

The clonotype comes from a human donor. Rearrangement joined TRBV4-3 to TRBJ2-1, and 12 junctional nucleotides match TRBD2. Material: thymocytes. The nucleotide sequence reads as follows: TGCGCCAGCTGCGAGGGGACTAGCGGGCGCTATGAGCAGTTCTTC. Its protein is CASCEGTSGRYEQFF.